A selection of T cell receptor beta chains follows, all from one sample in a study of OX40 agonist ivuxolimab in advanced cancers. Profiling relied on immunoSEQ multiplex PCR, and the TCRdb table lists in-frame clones only, not all of them. The table includes approximately 40,000 clones, around 93% detected once. The sample here was CD4+ or CD8+ T cells sorted from blood, taken in a trial of the OX40 agonist ivuxolimab. Receptors were obtained from an adult with an advanced solid tumor such as melanoma, head and neck, liver or kidney cancer. Both conserved end residues are part of each CDR3. A D gene is named only where the DNA matches it firmly. The size entry is marked missing in some rows and otherwise reads once, few, many or a size class.

clone size	V gene	J gene	D gene	CDR3 DNA	CDR3 protein
-	TRBV5-6	TRBJ2-1	-	TGTGCCAGCAGCTTGGATGTTAGCAATGAGCAGTTCTTC	CASSLDVSNEQFF
-	TRBV6-6	TRBJ2-1	TRBD2	TGTGCCAGCAGTCCCGGGAGGGCCTGGGAGCAGTTCTTC	CASSPGRAWEQFF
-	TRBV5-1	TRBJ2-1	TRBD2	TGCGCCAGCAGCTTGGAAGCTAGCGGGAGTTCTTACAATGAGCAGTTCTTC	CASSLEASGSSYNEQFF
once	TRBV4-3	TRBJ2-2	-	TGCGCCAGCAGCCAAGATTCCGACAGGTTTATCACCGGGGAGCTGTTTTTT	CASSQDSDRFITGELFF
-	TRBV27	TRBJ2-1	TRBD2	TGTGCCAGCAGCCTAGCGGGCTCCTACAATGAGCAGTTCTTC	CASSLAGSYNEQFF
-	TRBV6-5	TRBJ2-3	-	TGTGCCAGCAGCTCCACAGATACGCAGTATTTT	CASSSTDTQYF
once	TRBV6-5	TRBJ1-2	-	TGTGCCAGCAGTTACCAGGAAACGGATGGCTACACCTTC	CASSYQETDGYTF
-	TRBV5-4	TRBJ1-1	-	TGTGCCAGCAGCTTTGGCAGGGACACTGAAGCTTTCTTT	CASSFGRDTEAFF
-	TRBV7-9	TRBJ2-1	-	TGTGCCAGCAGCCCGGTGAGGCCCTCCTACAATGAGCAGTTCTTC	CASSPVRPSYNEQFF
-	TRBV6-5	TRBJ1-2	-	TGTGCCAGCAGTTACTCTAGACAGAACTATGGCTACACCTTC	CASSYSRQNYGYTF
-	TRBV27	TRBJ1-2	-	TGTGCCAGCAGTTGTCCCGGGTGTCATGGCTACACCTTC	CASSCPGCHGYTF
-	TRBV7-8	TRBJ2-7	-	TGTGCCAGCAGCTTATTACCAGGGGCGGCCTACGAGCAGTACTTC	CASSLLPGAAYEQYF
once	TRBV19	TRBJ2-1	-	TGTGCCAGTAGTATAGGCCCCTGGACTCTCCCGTTTAATGATGAGCAGTTCTTC	CASSIGPWTLPFNDEQFF
once	TRBV19	TRBJ1-6	-	TGTGCCAGTAGTGAGGCCGGGTTTGGGGATAATTCACCCCTCCACTTT	CASSEAGFGDNSPLHF
once	TRBV4-2	TRBJ1-1	TRBD1	TGTGCCAGCAGCCAAGGGACAGGGGGGATGAACACTGAAGCTTTCTTT	CASSQGTGGMNTEAFF
-	TRBV4-2	TRBJ2-1	TRBD2	TGTGCCAGCAGCCAAGATCCCCTAGCGGGAGAGAATGAGCAGTTCTTC	CASSQDPLAGENEQFF
-	TRBV7-6	TRBJ1-5	TRBD1	TGTGCCAGCAGCTTACTCCCAGGGGGCCGGGATCAGCCCCAGCATTTT	CASSLLPGGRDQPQHF
-	TRBV9	TRBJ2-1	TRBD1	TGTGCCAGCAGCGTAGACGGGGACAGTGACAATGAGCAGTTCTTC	CASSVDGDSDNEQFF
-	TRBV11-2	TRBJ1-6	TRBD1	TGTGCCAGCAGCTCGACACCGGGACAGCGTAATTCACCCCTCCACTTT	CASSSTPGQRNSPLHF
-	TRBV4-2	TRBJ1-1	-	TGTGCCAGCGAGGGGAACACTGAAGCTTTCTTT	CASEGNTEAFF
-	TRBV4-3	TRBJ1-6	TRBD1	TGCGCCAGCAGCCCCGGACAGGCTAATTCACCCCTCCACTTT	CASSPGQANSPLHF
-	TRBV12-5	TRBJ1-1	TRBD1	TGTGCTAGTGGTTCCGCCGGGACAGGGAAGGGGGCTGAAGCTTTCTTT	CASGSAGTGKGAEAFF
-	TRBV4-2	TRBJ1-5	TRBD1	TGTGCCAGCAGCCCTGGGACAGGGAGTCAGCCCCAGCATTTT	CASSPGTGSQPQHF
once	TRBV7-2	TRBJ1-5	-	TGTGCCAGTAAGTCGGGCAATCAGCCCCAGCATTTT	CASKSGNQPQHF
-	TRBV7-7	TRBJ2-1	-	TGTGCTAGCAGTAAGAGCTCCTACAATGAGCAGTTCTTC	CASSKSSYNEQFF
-	TRBV28	TRBJ2-7	TRBD2	TGTGCCAGCACCCTGCGGGGGGGTTACGAGCAGTACTTC	CASTLRGGYEQYF
-	TRBV13	TRBJ2-7	-	TGTGCCAGCAGCTTAGCCGGGCCGACCTACGAGCAGTACTTC	CASSLAGPTYEQYF
-	TRBV6-6	TRBJ2-3	-	TGTGCCAGCAGTTACGTCCAGTTTTTGGATACGCAGTATTTT	CASSYVQFLDTQYF
few	TRBV28	TRBJ2-1	-	TGTGCCAGCAGTTTTTTAACACGACGGAGTGAGCAGTTCTTC	CASSFLTRRSEQFF
-	TRBV5-4	TRBJ2-1	-	TGTGCCAGCACCCACAAAAGCTCCTACAATGAGCAGTTCTTC	CASTHKSSYNEQFF
-	TRBV9	TRBJ2-3	-	TGTGCCAGCAGCGGAGGCGGGAGCACAGATACGCAGTATTTT	CASSGGGSTDTQYF
-	TRBV5-1	TRBJ2-2	-	TGCGCCAGCAGCTTGCACTACCGGGAGCTGTTTTTT	CASSLHYRELFF
-	TRBV6-1	TRBJ2-5	-	TGTGCCAGCAGTGATGGGTGGGGAGAGACCCAGTACTTC	CASSDGWGETQYF